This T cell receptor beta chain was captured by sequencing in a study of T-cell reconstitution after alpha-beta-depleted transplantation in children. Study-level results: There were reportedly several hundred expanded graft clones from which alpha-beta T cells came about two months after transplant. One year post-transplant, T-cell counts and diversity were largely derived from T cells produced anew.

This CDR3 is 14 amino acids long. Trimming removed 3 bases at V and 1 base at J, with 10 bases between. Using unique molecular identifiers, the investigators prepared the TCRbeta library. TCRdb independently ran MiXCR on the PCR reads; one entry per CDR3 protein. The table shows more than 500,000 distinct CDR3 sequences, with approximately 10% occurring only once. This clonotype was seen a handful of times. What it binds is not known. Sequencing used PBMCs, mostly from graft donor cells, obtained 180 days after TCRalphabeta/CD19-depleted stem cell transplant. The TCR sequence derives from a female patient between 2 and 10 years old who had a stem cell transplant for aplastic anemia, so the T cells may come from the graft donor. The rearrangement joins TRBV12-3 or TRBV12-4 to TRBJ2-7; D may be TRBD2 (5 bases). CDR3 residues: CASSLLPGSYEQYV. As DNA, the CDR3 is TGTGCCAGCAGTTTGCTTCCGGGGTCCTACGAGCAGTACGTC.